This T cell receptor beta chain was identified during a study of cytomegalovirus exposure and HLA in healthy donors. Primers: 60 Vbeta forward and 13 Jbeta reverse. Produced via immunoSEQ multiplex PCR; TCRdb's table is partial and in-frame only. Of around 150,000 clones listed, 60% to 75% are singletons. V shed 0 bases and J 4 bases; nucleotides not matched to a gene: 14. The CDR3 is 18 amino acids. Germline V lookup: CDR1 MNHEY, CDR2 SMNVEV (reference sequence). Sequencing was done on a sample of PBMCs. This chain joins TRBV27 and TRBJ1-1; 7 bases are a match to TRBD1. The clonotype comes from a human donor in good health. The DNA for the CDR3 is TGTGCCAGCAGTTTATCGAACACAGGGGTGAATGTGGGCACTGAAGCTTTCTTT. Residues: CASSLSNTGVNVGTEAFF.